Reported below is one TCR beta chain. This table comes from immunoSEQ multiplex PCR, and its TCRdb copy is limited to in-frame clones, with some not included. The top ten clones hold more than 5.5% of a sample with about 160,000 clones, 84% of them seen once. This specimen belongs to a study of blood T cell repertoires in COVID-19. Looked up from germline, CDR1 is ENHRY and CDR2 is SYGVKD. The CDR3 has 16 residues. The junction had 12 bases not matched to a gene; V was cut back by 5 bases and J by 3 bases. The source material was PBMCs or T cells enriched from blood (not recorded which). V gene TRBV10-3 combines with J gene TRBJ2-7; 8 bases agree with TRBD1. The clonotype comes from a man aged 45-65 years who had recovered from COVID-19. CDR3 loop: CAISNDGQGVNYEQYF. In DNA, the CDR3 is TGTGCCATCAGTAATGACGGACAGGGCGTAAACTACGAGCAGTACTTC.